These 16 T cell receptor beta chains were sequenced from one sample in a study of blood T cell repertoires in COVID-19. Some clones are missing from TCRdb's copy, which holds only in-frame ones; the method was immunoSEQ multiplex PCR. The table lists under 250,000 clones, 81% of them singletons, with about 8.9% in the top ten. The specimen was PBMCs or T cells enriched from blood (not recorded which). The receptor source for this set is a woman between 50 and 59 years old with acute COVID-19.

V is TRBV4-3 and J is TRBJ1-1; tentative D call: TRBD1 (6 bases). Trimming cost V 0 bases and J 4 bases, with 12 bases left between them. Germline CDR1 is LGHNA and CDR2 is YSLEER. This CDR3 has 15 residues. Written as DNA, the CDR3 is TGCGCCAGCAGCCAAGATTATGGGGGCAGCACTGAAGCTTTCTTT. Residues: CASSQDYGGSTEAFF.

This rearrangement joins TRBV19 to TRBJ1-5, with a tentative D call TRBD1 (5 bases). The CDR3 length is 15 residues. V was cut by 2 bases and J by 4 bases, with 12 bases left in between. The germline V gene has CDR1 LNHDA and CDR2 SQIVND (reference sequence). In DNA, the CDR3 is TGTGCCAGTAGTATACAGGGTTTGGGTAATCAGCCCCAGCATTTT. Translated: CASSIQGLGNQPQHF.

The rearrangement uses TRBV12-3 or TRBV12-4 and TRBJ1-3; no clear D. With 6 bases removed from V and 6 bases from J, the gap between germline ends came to 3 bases. The CDR3 consists of 10 residues. DNA of the CDR3: TGTGCCAGCAGCTTAAACACCATATATTTT. It specifies CASSLNTIYF.

J is TRBJ2-3 and V is TRBV30; possible D gene TRBD2, 5 bases. V shed 0 bases and J shed 4 bases, with 8 bases lying between them. The length of the CDR3 is 13 residues. CDR1 and CDR2 (germline): GTSNPN, SVGIG (reference sequence). CDR3 residues: CAWSVLGPDTQYF. The CDR3, as DNA: TGTGCCTGGAGTGTACTAGGACCAGATACGCAGTATTTT.

This chain links TRBV7-2 with TRBJ1-5; weak D call: TRBD1 (5 bases). The germline CDR1 and CDR2 sequences are SGHTA and FQGNSA. V lost 1 base to trimming and J lost 7 bases, with 11 bases between them. The CDR3 contains 14 residues. The CDR3 bases are TGTGCCAGCAGCTTAGTAGGGGTTGGGCAGCCCCAGCATTTT. This codes for CASSLVGVGQPQHF.

The chain combines TRBV7-2 with TRBJ2-7; 7 bases match TRBD1. Losses at the gene ends were 5 bases for V and 2 bases for J; bases not matched to a gene: 12. Looked up from germline, CDR1 is SGHTA and CDR2 is FQGNSA. The CDR3 runs 16 residues. This CDR3 reads CASSEHRGPRAYEQYF. The CDR3, as DNA: TGTGCCAGCAGCGAGCACAGGGGCCCGAGGGCCTACGAGCAGTACTTC.

The chain couples TRBV4-3 to TRBJ1-4, with a possible D match to TRBD1 (6 bases). In germline, CDR1 is LGHNA, CDR2 YSLEER. The CDR3 is made up of 15 amino acids. Trimming shortened V by 2 bases and J by 7 bases, and 14 bases separated the two germline ends. The CDR3 spells CASSQRQVGGEKLFF. CDR3 sequence (DNA): TGCGCCAGCAGCCAAAGACAGGTTGGGGGTGAAAAACTGTTTTTT.

This clone has a handful of counts. The chain joins TRBV5-1 to TRBJ2-1; the match to TRBD2 covers 8 bases. V shed 2 bases, J shed 0 bases, and the junction held 4 bases outside the gene matches. The germline gives CDR1 SGHRS, CDR2 YFSETQ. This CDR3 comprises 16 residues. The CDR3 DNA reads as TGCGCCAGCAGCTTAGGACTAGCTAGCTCCTACAATGAGCAGTTCTTC. Translated: CASSLGLASSYNEQFF.

This chain links TRBV10-3 with TRBJ2-3; 8 nucleotides line up with TRBD2. The germline gives CDR1 ENHRY, CDR2 SYGVKD. This CDR3 comprises 13 residues. Trimming removed 6 bases from V and 5 bases from J; junction bases left unmatched: 4. The CDR3 DNA reads as TGTGCCATCAGGGGACTAGGGAAAGATACGCAGTATTTT. This gives the protein CAIRGLGKDTQYF.

This chain joins TRBV4-1 and TRBJ2-7; tentatively, D is TRBD2 (6 bases). CDR3 size: 15 residues. Germline V gene data show CDR1 as MGHRA and CDR2 as YSYEKL. The V end was cut by 4 bases, the J end by 6 bases, with 19 bases between. DNA for the CDR3: TGCGCCAGCAGCCCGCCAACGGGGACTCCTGGCGAGCAGTACTTC. Its protein is CASSPPTGTPGEQYF.

The rearrangement links TRBV7-8 to TRBJ1-5; 9 nucleotides agree with TRBD1. The CDR3 sequence is 15 residues long. The ends lost 5 bases at V and 4 bases at J; junction bases unmatched: 6. The V gene's germline CDR1 is SGHVS and CDR2 FQNEAQ. The CDR3 DNA sequence: TGTGCCAGCAGCCTACAGGGGGCCGGAAATCAGCCCCAGCATTTT. It encodes CASSLQGAGNQPQHF.

The chain is built from TRBV4-1 and TRBJ2-5, with TRBD2 identical over 9 bases. V was pared by 5 bases and J by 4 bases, with 5 bases of the junction left unmatched. This CDR3 region has 14 residues. Germline V CDR1 and CDR2: MGHRA, YSYEKL. CDR3 region: CASSIGTSRETQYF. CDR3 nucleotide sequence: TGCGCCAGCAGCATTGGGACTAGCCGAGAGACCCAGTACTTC.

This chain connects TRBV4-1 to TRBJ2-1; the D is unclear. Germline V CDR1 and CDR2: MGHRA, YSYEKL. Trimming pared 2 bases from V and 6 bases from J, leaving 8 bases between. The CDR3 extends over 13 amino acids. The CDR3 coding sequence is TGCGCCAGCAGCCAACTCTTCCTCAATGAGCAGTTCTTC. This sequence encodes CASSQLFLNEQFF.

V is TRBV18 and J is TRBJ2-1; TRBD1 might be the D (6 bases). Germline CDR1 and CDR2: KGHSH and LQKENI. The CDR3 has 16 residues. Between the trimmed V and J ends, which lost 1 base and 6 bases, there was a span of 16 bases. The CDR3: CASSPLGPGHINEQFF. The CDR3 DNA reads as TGTGCCAGCTCACCACTGGGCCCGGGACACATCAATGAGCAGTTCTTC.

The rearrangement joins TRBV7-9 to TRBJ1-6; D is uncertain. The germline V and J ends were trimmed by 0 bases and 7 bases, with 10 bases remaining between them. Germline CDR1 and CDR2: SEHNR and FQNEAQ (reference sequence). There are 15 residues in the CDR3. The CDR3 DNA reads as TGTGCCAGCAGCTTAGCATCCGGAGGAAATTCACCCCTCCACTTT. Translating gives CASSLASGGNSPLHF.

The gene calls are TRBV28 and TRBJ2-7, with 10 bases aligning to TRBD2. This CDR3 is built from 15 residues. Germline V gives CDR1 MDHEN, CDR2 SYDVKM. Unmatched junction bases numbered 6, after V lost 5 bases and J lost 2 bases. CDR3 in DNA: TGTGCCAGCAGTCATACTAGCGGGGTCACCTACGAGCAGTACTTC. Its protein product is CASSHTSGVTYEQYF. The variable domain in full, completed from reference TRBV28 and TRBJ2-7, reads DVKVTQSSRYLVKRTGEKVFLECVQDMDHENMFWYRQDPGLGLRLIYFSYDVKMKEKGDIPEGYSVSREKKERFSLILESASTNQTSMYLCASSHTSGVTYEQYFGPGTRLTVT.